This T cell receptor (beta chain) was sequenced during a study of OX40 agonist ivuxolimab in advanced cancers. Some clones are missing from TCRdb's copy, which holds only in-frame ones; the method was immunoSEQ multiplex PCR. Of about 70,000 clones detected, roughly 81% appear once; the ten largest clones hold roughly 4.7%. V was trimmed by 5 bases and J by 5 bases, leaving 16 bases between them. Germline V gene lookup returns CDR1 SGHNT and CDR2 YENEEA. The CDR3 is 15 residues long. The receptor was isolated from an adult with an advanced solid tumor such as melanoma, head and neck, liver or kidney cancer. The rearrangement links TRBV11-3 to TRBJ2-1; D ambiguous. Material: CD4+ or CD8+ T cells sorted from blood, obtained in a trial of the OX40 agonist ivuxolimab. The CDR3 sequence: CASSLTWGGDNEQFF. CDR3 nucleotide sequence: TGTGCCAGCAGCCTTACCTGGGGTGGAGACAATGAGCAGTTCTTC.